This T cell receptor beta chain was sequenced in a study of shared clonotypes between healthy human individuals. Per the germline V gene, CDR1 is MGHDK and CDR2 is SYGVNS. V lost 3 bases to trimming and J lost 12 bases, with 18 bases between them. This CDR3 contains 13 residues. Execution of the assay was at deep level. Here immunoSEQ multiplex PCR was the method, and the copy in TCRdb shows in-frame clones only, minus some. This repertoire shows about 960,000 clones, 76% found once; its top ten account for roughly 1.5%. Healthy HIV-negative adults with no recent acute infections or vaccinations were recruited as donors. The CD4+ fraction was divided into a CD45RA+ naive subset and a CD45RA-negative memory subset.

The source is a man younger than 30 in good health. The V and J genes are TRBV25-1 and TRBJ2-7, with D perhaps given as TRBD1 or TRBD2 (6 bases each). Sequences were obtained from memory CD4+ T cells sorted from blood. Documented subset: CD45RA-negative fraction. CDR3 bases: TGTGCCAGCAGTGAGTCTACCCGGGGGCGGGTGTACTTC. It specifies CASSESTRGRVYF.